This entry describes one T cell receptor beta chain. Its matching antigen is unknown. This sample is part of a study of siplizumab effects on memory and regulatory T cells. Sequenced by immunoSEQ multiplex PCR; TCRdb stores in-frame clones only, minus some. The sample has 95,000 to 100,000 clones; nearly 95% are singletons. Findings of the study overall: Roughly 80-95% of dividing CD4+ or CD8+ clones were without an attributable naive or memory phenotype. Siplizumab brought about a significant reduction in alloreactive sequences traceable to unstimulated CD4+ memory cells. Solely a minor proportion of alloreactive clones could be assigned to unstimulated subsets. Siplizumab cultures yielded proliferating Tregs whose suppressive function was not confirmed.

V was clipped by 2 bases and J by 1 base, with 8 bases between them. This CDR3 is 14 amino acids long. In germline, CDR1 is SGHAT, CDR2 FQNNGV. Sequencing used non-Treg CD4+ T cells sorted from blood. The chain combines TRBV11-2 with TRBJ1-1; the D is unclear. This sequence was found in a human donor in good health. CDR3 amino acids: CASSLRRENTEAFF. Here the CDR3 DNA reads TGTGCCAGCAGCTTAAGAAGGGAGAACACTGAAGCTTTCTTT.